This entry lists 31 T cell receptor beta chains sequenced from one sample in a study of cytomegalovirus exposure and HLA in healthy donors. The protocol was immunoSEQ multiplex PCR, while the TCRdb copy is restricted to in-frame clones and leaves out a portion. The data contain approximately 60,000 clones, about 91% of them singletons. The sequencing input was PBMCs. Receptor source: a young woman in good health and CMV-seronegative.

The genes are TRBV28 and TRBJ2-5; 10 positions match TRBD1. The CDR3 loop spans 14 amino acids. V dropped 2 bases and J dropped 4; count of bases not matched to a gene: 1. Germline CDR1 reads MDHEN; CDR2 reads SYDVKM. As DNA, the CDR3 is TGTGCCAGCAGTTTAGGACAGGGGGTAGAGACCCAGTACTTC. Translation gives CASSLGQGVETQYF.

The chain recombines TRBV30 with TRBJ1-5; 7 nucleotides align to TRBD1. CDR3 length equals 14 residues. Germline loops: CDR1 GTSNPN, CDR2 SVGIG (reference sequence). V lost 4 bases to trimming and J lost 2 bases; unmatched junction nucleotides: 5. CDR3 loop: CAWTGGSGNQPQHF. CDR3 coding DNA: TGTGCCTGGACAGGGGGGAGCGGCAATCAGCCCCAGCATTTT.

The J gene is TRBJ1-4, the V gene TRBV6-1; D is uncertain. Germline V gene lookup returns CDR1 MNHNS and CDR2 SASEGT. The CDR3 sequence is 15 residues long. Trimming shortened V by 2 bases and J by 8 bases, and 15 bases separated the two germline ends. CDR3 amino acids: CASSELGGFGEKLFF. CDR3 coding DNA: TGTGCCAGCAGTGAATTAGGCGGATTCGGGGAAAAACTGTTTTTT.

The chain couples TRBV27 to TRBJ2-2; 7 nucleotides align to TRBD1. Per the germline V gene, CDR1 is MNHEY and CDR2 is SMNVEV (reference sequence). CDR3 length: 14 residues. With V trimmed by 6 bases and J by 6 bases, 7 bases remained unmatched. The CDR3 DNA reads as TGTGCCAGCAGCCTAACAGGGGTCCCCGGGGAGCTGTTTTTT. It codes for CASSLTGVPGELFF.

V usage is TRBV6-5 and J usage is TRBJ2-3; D is perhaps TRBD1 (6 bases). Trimming pared 6 bases from V and 5 bases from J, leaving 15 bases between. CDR1 and CDR2 from the germline V gene are MNHEY and SVGAGI. This CDR3 is 14 amino acids long. CDR3 bases: TGTGCCAGCAGCCGGTCGGACAGAAGAGATACGCAGTATTTT. It translates to CASSRSDRRDTQYF.

CDR3 DNA sequence: TGTGCCAGCAGCTTCCCGGCAGGGGGGGATACGCAGTATTTT. Residues: CASSFPAGGDTQYF. V usage is TRBV5-6 and J usage is TRBJ2-3; perhaps TRBD1 as D (7 bases). The V and J ends lost 2 bases and 6 bases respectively, with 13 bases between them. This CDR3 comprises 14 residues. Germline assignment: CDR1 SGHDT and CDR2 YYEEEE.

The genes are TRBV6-4 and TRBJ2-6; weak D call: TRBD2 (5 bases). The V end was cut by 8 bases, the J end by 1 base, with 6 bases between. Germline CDR1 and CDR2: MRHNA and SNTAGT. The CDR3 consists of 13 residues. CDR3 DNA sequence: TGTGCCAGCGGGGAGTCTGGGGCCAACGTCCTGACTTTC. Protein: CASGESGANVLTF.

V is TRBV7-2 and J is TRBJ1-1; 8 nucleotides align to TRBD1. Germline CDR1 is SGHTA and CDR2 is FQGNSA. The CDR3 sequence is 16 residues long. J lost 1 base, V lost 3 bases, and 7 bases had no gene match. CDR3 sequence reads: CASSLRPGQGNTEAFF. CDR3 in DNA: TGTGCCAGCAGCTTGCGCCCTGGACAGGGGAACACTGAAGCTTTCTTT.

The chain joins TRBV11-3 to TRBJ1-6; TRBD1 aligns across 8 bases. V lost 4 bases and J lost 4; bases outside the gene matches: 3. CDR1 SGHNT and CDR2 YENEEA come from the germline V gene. This CDR3 is built from 15 residues. The CDR3 bases are TGTGCCAGCAGCTCAGGGACAGGTTATAATTCACCCCTCCACTTT. Its translation: CASSSGTGYNSPLHF.

This chain connects TRBV28 to TRBJ1-1; D is perhaps TRBD1 (6 bases). Germline CDR1 is MDHEN and CDR2 is SYDVKM. Deletions cut 4 bases from V and 7 bases from J, with 19 bases between. This CDR3 contains 15 residues. Here the CDR3 reads CASSSGHPRGNEAFF. In DNA form, the CDR3 reads TGTGCCAGCAGTTCGGGACACCCAAGGGGGAATGAAGCTTTCTTT. Combining the CDR3 with reference TRBV28 and TRBJ1-1 gives the whole variable domain DVKVTQSSRYLVKRTGEKVFLECVQDMDHENMFWYRQDPGLGLRLIYFSYDVKMKEKGDIPEGYSVSREKKERFSLILESASTNQTSMYLCASSSGHPRGNEAFFGQGTRLTVV.

This clone was found once. The V gene is TRBV9, the J gene TRBJ2-7, with 12 bases identical to TRBD2. The CDR3 runs to 21 residues. The junction had 23 bases not matched to a gene; V was cut back by 3 bases and J by 4 bases. Germline V gene lookup returns CDR1 SGDLS and CDR2 YYNGEE. In nucleotides, the CDR3 is TGTGCCAGCAGCGCTAGGACCCTCCCCCGGGCTAGCGGGAGGGCCAGGTACGAGCAGTACTTC. Translated, it gives CASSARTLPRASGRARYEQYF.

The chain links TRBV11-1 to TRBJ2-7; D is unclear. The CDR3 runs to 14 residues. Germline V CDR1 and CDR2: SGHAT, FQDESV (reference sequence). With 2 bases removed from V and 6 bases from J, the gap between germline ends came to 14 bases. The CDR3 region has the DNA TGTGCCAGCAGCTTAAATAGCTTGGTTGGCGAGCAGTACTTC. Translated, it gives CASSLNSLVGEQYF.

The chain employs TRBV6-5 and TRBJ2-1; 7 bases align to TRBD2. The CDR3 contains 15 residues. V shed 4 bases, J shed 0 bases, and the junction held 3 bases outside the gene matches. Germline V CDR1 and CDR2: MNHEY, SVGAGI. The CDR3 here is CASSLSGTSYNEQFF. The CDR3 nucleotides read TGTGCCAGCAGTTTGAGCGGGACCTCCTACAATGAGCAGTTCTTC.

The chain links TRBV6-4 to TRBJ2-1; no reliable D call. The CDR3 is 13 amino acids. CDR1 is MRHNA and CDR2 is SNTAGT in the germline V gene. V was shortened by 4 bases and J by 4 bases, with 8 bases between the two germline ends. The CDR3 protein is CASSVNSYNEQFF. The CDR3 DNA reads as TGTGCCAGCAGTGTTAACAGTTACAATGAGCAGTTCTTC.

The chain combines TRBV28 with TRBJ2-5; no clear D gene. V lost 3 bases, J lost 1 base, and 9 bases lay in between. Germline values: CDR1 MDHEN, CDR2 SYDVKM. This CDR3 spans 14 amino acids. CDR3 in amino acids: CASSFDNFQETQYF. CDR3 coding DNA: TGTGCCAGCAGTTTCGATAACTTCCAAGAGACCCAGTACTTC.

The chain is built from TRBV28 and TRBJ1-6, with D possibly matching TRBD1 (6 bases). V lost 5 bases, J lost 0 bases, and 23 bases lay in between. CDR1 and CDR2 from the germline V gene are MDHEN and SYDVKM. The length of the CDR3 is 20 residues. The CDR3 loop is CASSPQKGGGWGSYNSPLHF. CDR3 nucleotide sequence: TGTGCCAGCAGTCCACAAAAGGGGGGGGGTTGGGGCTCCTATAATTCACCCCTCCACTTT.

This chain connects TRBV5-6 to TRBJ1-1; possible D gene TRBD1, 5 bases. V lost 0 bases and J 0 bases, leaving 9 bases between the germline ends. This CDR3 spans 15 amino acids. In germline, CDR1 is SGHDT, CDR2 YYEEEE. The CDR3 loop reads CASSLVDSLNTEAFF. The DNA of the CDR3 is TGTGCCAGCAGCTTGGTTGACAGCCTGAACACTGAAGCTTTCTTT.

The chain has TRBV28 and TRBJ1-4; TRBD1 agrees at 12 bases. CDR3 length: 18 residues. The junction had 17 bases not matched to a gene; V was cut back by 7 bases and J by 8 bases. CDR1 and CDR2 (germline): MDHEN, SYDVKM. CDR3 coding DNA: TGTGCCAGCAACGATATCCCGGGACAGGGGGCGATGGGGGAAAAACTGTTTTTT. Its protein product is CASNDIPGQGAMGEKLFF.

J is TRBJ1-1 and V is TRBV27, with D uncertain. V lost 6 bases and J 2 bases, leaving 16 bases between the germline ends. This CDR3 contains 15 residues. Germline V CDR1 and CDR2: MNHEY, SMNVEV (reference sequence). Here the CDR3 DNA reads TGTGCCAGCAGCTCTTTCACCAGGCTTAACACTGAAGCTTTCTTT. It encodes CASSSFTRLNTEAFF.

The chain links TRBV18 to TRBJ2-4, with 7 nucleotides matching TRBD2. V lost 3 bases, J lost 6 bases, and 8 bases stayed unmatched. Germline assignment: CDR1 KGHSH and CDR2 LQKENI. The CDR3 is 15 residues long. The CDR3 protein is CASSPLDGRLNIQYF. CDR3 bases: TGTGCCAGCTCACCCCTAGACGGGAGGTTAAACATTCAGTACTTC.

The chain recombines TRBV28 with TRBJ2-1; 12 nucleotides line up with TRBD2. Trimming took 5 bases from V and 6 from J; bases not matched to a gene: 2. Germline V gene sequence: CDR1 MDHEN, CDR2 SYDVKM. There are 14 residues in the CDR3. The CDR3 is CASSVTSGGNEQFF. The CDR3 bases are TGTGCCAGCAGTGTGACTAGCGGGGGCAATGAGCAGTTCTTC.

The rearrangement uses TRBV5-1 and TRBJ2-3; possibly TRBD1 for D (7 bases). V was shortened by 5 bases and J by 2 bases, with 15 bases between the two germline ends. This CDR3 has 15 residues. Germline lookup yields CDR1 SGHRS and CDR2 YFSETQ. The CDR3 DNA sequence: TGCGCCAGCAGATCCGGAGGGACAGCCACAGATACGCAGTATTTT. Residues: CASRSGGTATDTQYF. Full variable domain (missing parts from reference TRBV5-1 and TRBJ2-3): KAGVTQTPRYLIKTRGQQVTLSCSPISGHRSVSWYQQTPGQGLQFLFEYFSETQRNKGNFPGRFSGRQFSNSRSEMNVSTLELGDSALYLCASRSGGTATDTQYFGPGTRLTVL.

The chain couples TRBV5-4 to TRBJ2-1; 8 nucleotides match TRBD2. J lost 3 bases, V lost 4 bases, and 6 bases had no gene match. The CDR3 covers 15 residues. Germline assignment: CDR1 SGHNT and CDR2 YYREEE (reference sequence). The CDR3 DNA is TGTGCCAGCAGCCCCGGGGGGGCCTTCTACAATGAGCAGTTCTTC. This sequence encodes CASSPGGAFYNEQFF.

This clone was counted once. V is TRBV27 and J is TRBJ1-1; 9 bases are a match to TRBD1. Germline trimming cut 0 bases from V and 4 bases from J; bases unmatched to any gene: 6. The CDR3 sequence is 16 residues long. CDR1 is MNHEY, CDR2 SMNVEV, per germline (reference sequence). CDR3 nucleotides: TGTGCCAGCAGTTTATCGTACAGGGGGCAGGGCACTGAAGCTTTCTTT. Amino acids: CASSLSYRGQGTEAFF.

This clone showed up just once. J is TRBJ2-2 and V is TRBV7-9; unclear D gene. V was pared by 1 base and J by 3 bases, with 12 bases between. The V gene's germline CDR1 is SEHNR and CDR2 FQNEAQ (reference sequence). This CDR3 comprises 16 residues. The CDR3 protein is CASSLVVTAYTGELFF. CDR3 sequence (DNA): TGTGCCAGCAGCTTAGTAGTTACAGCTTACACCGGGGAGCTGTTTTTT.

The chain joins TRBV6-4 to TRBJ2-2, with 9 bases that match TRBD1. V shed 4 bases and J 4 bases; nucleotides not matched to a gene: 1. The CDR3 length is 14 residues. Germline-derived CDR1 and CDR2 are MRHNA and SNTAGT. DNA of the CDR3: TGTGCCAGCAGTGCGGGACAGGGCACCGGGGAGCTGTTTTTT. This codes for CASSAGQGTGELFF.

The chain couples TRBV6-5 to TRBJ2-7, with 9 bases matching TRBD2. Trimming at V came to 4 bases and at J to 5 bases, leaving 6 bases not matched to a gene. The germline gives CDR1 MNHEY, CDR2 SVGAGI. The CDR3 runs to 14 residues. The CDR3 reads CASSFPGLANEQYF. The CDR3 DNA reads TGTGCCAGCAGTTTTCCGGGACTAGCCAACGAGCAGTACTTC.

This clone was seen only once. V and J are TRBV9 and TRBJ1-5; 8 bases are a match to TRBD1. The CDR3 extends over 14 amino acids. Germline V gene lookup returns CDR1 SGDLS and CDR2 YYNGEE. Trimming cost V 4 bases and J 2 bases; bases outside gene matches: 2. CDR3 region: CASSLQGGNQPQHF. DNA for the CDR3: TGTGCCAGCAGCCTACAGGGGGGCAATCAGCCCCAGCATTTT. The full variable domain, with the rest looked up from reference TRBV9 and TRBJ1-5, is DSGVTQTPKHLITATGQRVTLRCSPRSGDLSVYWYQQSLDQGLQFLIQYYNGEERAKGNILERFSAQQFPDLHSELNLSSLELGDSALYFCASSLQGGNQPQHFGDGTRLSIL.

This clone was seen only once. A read error may account for a junction end that differs from germline. This chain's CDR3 is CAISQGMNTEAFF. CDR3 sequence (DNA): TGTGCCATCAGCCAGGGGATGAACACTGAAGCTTTCTTT. The rearrangement uses TRBV7-2 and TRBJ1-1; TRBD1 might be the D (6 bases). Per the germline V gene, CDR1 is SGHTA and CDR2 is FQGNSA. The CDR3 is 13 amino acids.

CDR3 in DNA: TGTGCCAGCAGAACACAGGGGGCGGCTCAGCCCCAGCATTTT. Amino acids: CASRTQGAAQPQHF. The chain uses TRBV6-5 and TRBJ1-5, with 9 bases identical to TRBD1. The V segment lost 6 bases and the J segment 6 bases; nucleotides outside the gene matches: 6. The CDR3 consists of 14 residues. Looked up from germline, CDR1 is MNHEY and CDR2 is SVGAGI.

This chain joins TRBV5-1 and TRBJ2-3; possible D gene TRBD2, 6 bases. Trimming cost V 3 bases and J 2 bases, with 10 bases left between them. The CDR3 has 14 residues. The V gene's germline CDR1 is SGHRS and CDR2 YFSETQ. CDR3 DNA: TGCGCCAGCAGCTCTAGCGACCCCACAGATACGCAGTATTTT. This encodes CASSSSDPTDTQYF. Full variable domain (rest looked up from reference TRBV5-1 and TRBJ2-3): KAGVTQTPRYLIKTRGQQVTLSCSPISGHRSVSWYQQTPGQGLQFLFEYFSETQRNKGNFPGRFSGRQFSNSRSEMNVSTLELGDSALYLCASSSSDPTDTQYFGPGTRLTVL.